This T cell receptor (beta chain) came from a study of T cells after yellow fever vaccination. TCRdb re-called the 5' RACE reads with MiXCR, one entry per CDR3 protein. The sample contains 300,000 to 450,000 distinct CDR3 sequences, roughly 8.6% of which appear only once. In this sample, this clonotype turned up a few times. V was cut by 4 bases and J by 5 bases, with 9 bases left in between. CDR1 is SGHAT and CDR2 is FQNNGV in the germline V gene. The CDR3 loop spans 13 amino acids. The V gene is TRBV11-2, the J gene TRBJ2-1; D call uncertain. The specimen comprised PBMCs, sampled more than 35 days after the first yellow fever vaccination. The TCR comes from a young man who received the YFV17D yellow fever vaccine. In DNA, the CDR3 is TGTGCCAGCAGCTCGGGCAGAGACAATGAGCAGTTCTTC. As protein: CASSSGRDNEQFF.